Sequencing of this TCR beta chain was carried out in a study of memory CD4+ T cells and cytomegalovirus serostatus. Whole-study results and caveats: The CMV-associated TCR signature appears largely within the CD4+ memory repertoire.

With respect to this clone: The antigen remains undetermined.

Sequenced by immunoSEQ multiplex PCR; TCRdb stores in-frame clones only, minus some. Among about 38,000 clones, approximately 79% were seen once, and the ten largest hold about 5.8%. The CDR3 has 15 amino acids. Germline assignment: CDR1 SGHNT and CDR2 YYREEE (reference sequence). V was clipped by 4 bases and J by 4 bases; unmatched bases: 7. The sort gate was single viable CD3+CD4+CD8-CD45RO+ cells for memory CD4+ T cells. Serum IgG to CMV pp150, pp28, p38 and p52 defined serostatus. This TCR derives from an adult in good health and CMV-seropositive. This chain links TRBV5-4 with TRBJ1-2; 10 nucleotides agree with TRBD1. The sample comprised memory CD4+ T cells from blood. DNA for the CDR3: TGTGCCAGCAGCCGGGACAGGGGCGACTCCTATGGCTACACCTTC. Its translation: CASSRDRGDSYGYTF.